Described below is a single TCR beta chain sequence and its context. Its antigen is currently unknown. From germline, CDR1 is KGHSH and CDR2 LQKENI. V lost 3 bases and J lost 2, with 17 bases in between. The CDR3 has 18 amino acids. PCR used 60 Vbeta primers and 13 Jbeta primers. This table comes from immunoSEQ multiplex PCR, and its TCRdb copy is limited to in-frame clones, with some not included. The sample table includes approximately 210,000 clones. Though nominally healthy at sampling, donors likely had unrecorded immune exposures. The data belong to a study of cytomegalovirus exposure and HLA in healthy donors. General study points: Reported findings show TCR beta sequences accurately forecast HLA-A and HLA-B alleles in most subjects.

This chain joins TRBV18 and TRBJ2-6; tentatively, D is TRBD1 (6 bases). The source is a woman between 25 and 40 years old in good health and CMV-seropositive. Sequenced sample: PBMCs. The chain's CDR3 is CASSPPLGTGPGANVLTF. Here the CDR3 DNA reads TGTGCCAGCTCACCCCCCCTCGGCACAGGGCCTGGGGCCAACGTCCTGACTTTC.